The 26 T cell receptor beta chains reported below all come from one sample, sequenced in a study of T cell responses to AZD1222 COVID-19 vaccine. Method: immunoSEQ multiplex PCR; TCRdb's copy keeps in-frame clones and lacks some. The sample has some 120,000 clones, around 89% seen once. The sequencing used peripheral blood, collected on day 0 of AZD1222 vaccination. These receptors were obtained from an adult in good health.

V usage is TRBV4-3 and J usage is TRBJ2-7; 10 bases are a match to TRBD2. V lost 8 bases and J lost 0; bases outside the gene matches: 7. CDR3 length: 15 residues. Germline loops: CDR1 LGHNA, CDR2 YSLEER. The CDR3 nucleotides read TGCGCCAGCTCCCCAGCGGGAGGGTACTCCTACGAGCAGTACTTC. Encoded protein: CASSPAGGYSYEQYF.

J is TRBJ2-7 and V is TRBV19; possibly TRBD2 for D (5 bases). V was clipped by 7 bases and J by 5 bases, with 18 bases between them. In germline, CDR1 is LNHDA, CDR2 SQIVND (reference sequence). This CDR3 has 14 residues. The CDR3 DNA is TGTGCCAGTAACTACGGGATAAATCAAGACGAGCAGTACTTC. Amino acids: CASNYGINQDEQYF.

The chain has TRBV5-4 and TRBJ1-4; 12 bases are a match to TRBD1. CDR1 is SGHNT and CDR2 is YYREEE in the germline V gene (reference sequence). The CDR3 covers 18 residues. J was trimmed by 0 bases and V by 3 bases; bases with no gene match: 6. The CDR3 loop is CASSSGTGGRATNEKLFF. Written as DNA, the CDR3 is TGTGCCAGCAGCTCCGGGACAGGGGGCCGTGCAACTAATGAAAAACTGTTTTTT.

A note on this clone: The junction shows a germline mismatch at one end, possibly a read error. The chain joins TRBV19 to TRBJ1-2; 7 nucleotides agree with TRBD1. Per the germline V gene, CDR1 is LNHDA and CDR2 is SQIVND (reference sequence). The CDR3 is 14 residues long. In nucleotides, the CDR3 is TGTGCCAGTACTATAAACGCAGGGGGGGATGGCTACACCTTC. Protein sequence: CASTINAGGDGYTF.

This chain joins TRBV28 and TRBJ2-7; D uncertain. The V gene lost 5 bases and the J gene lost 3 bases, with 26 bases spanning the gap. The CDR3 spans 18 residues. Germline CDR1 is MDHEN and CDR2 is SYDVKM. CDR3 in amino acids: CASSTFRVLPLEGYEQYF. The DNA of the CDR3 is TGTGCCAGCAGTACCTTTAGGGTTCTGCCTCTGGAAGGCTACGAGCAGTACTTC. The full variable domain, with the rest looked up from reference TRBV28 and TRBJ2-7, is DVKVTQSSRYLVKRTGEKVFLECVQDMDHENMFWYRQDPGLGLRLIYFSYDVKMKEKGDIPEGYSVSREKKERFSLILESASTNQTSMYLCASSTFRVLPLEGYEQYFGPGTRLTVT.

V gene TRBV11-2 combines with J gene TRBJ2-2; tentative D call: TRBD1 (6 bases). Germline CDR1 reads SGHAT; CDR2 reads FQNNGV. CDR3 length equals 15 residues. The V and J ends lost 3 bases and 3 bases respectively, with 11 bases between them. The DNA for the CDR3 is TGTGCCAGCAGCTTGGGCAGGGGATACACCGGGGAGCTGTTTTTT. Translated: CASSLGRGYTGELFF.

The chain links TRBV10-3 to TRBJ1-5; no definite D call. V gave up 4 bases and J gave up 7 bases, with 14 bases separating them. This CDR3 has 14 residues. Germline-derived CDR1 and CDR2 are ENHRY and SYGVKD. CDR3 nucleotide sequence: TGTGCCATCAGTGGTGAGGGCATGGGGCAGCCCCAGCATTTT. Its translation: CAISGEGMGQPQHF.

This clone was counted a few times. This chain connects TRBV11-2 to TRBJ1-1; D gene uncertain. The V and J ends lost 0 bases and 7 bases respectively, with 6 bases between them. Germline V lookup: CDR1 SGHAT, CDR2 FQNNGV. This CDR3 comprises 12 residues. In nucleotides, the CDR3 is TGTGCCAGCAGCTTAGAGGTGGATGAAGCTTTCTTT. It encodes CASSLEVDEAFF.

Note on this clone: The junction does not match germline at one end; this may be a read error. V gene TRBV24-1 combines with J gene TRBJ2-5; the match to TRBD2 covers 12 bases. The germline CDR1 and CDR2 sequences are KGHDR and SFDVKD. This CDR3 has 19 amino acids. CDR3 region: CATSDPAALAGGAQVTQYF. The CDR3 DNA is TGTGCCACCAGTGATCCCGCGGCTCTAGCGGGAGGGGCCCAAGTGACCCAGTACTTC.

This chain links TRBV7-9 with TRBJ1-2; TRBD1 matches 9 bases. Germline V gene data show CDR1 as SEHNR and CDR2 as FQNEAQ (reference sequence). J lost 6 bases, V lost 3 bases, and 5 bases had no gene match. The CDR3 extends over 14 amino acids. The CDR3 nucleotides are TGTGCCAGCAGCTTCGGACAGGGGCGGGATGGCTACACCTTC. This gives the protein CASSFGQGRDGYTF.

The rearrangement joins TRBV27 to TRBJ1-2, with D possibly matching TRBD1 (6 bases). Germline V gene lookup returns CDR1 MNHEY and CDR2 SMNVEV (reference sequence). The V and J ends lost 4 bases and 5 bases respectively, with 11 bases between them. The CDR3 covers 13 residues. CDR3 coding DNA: TGTGCCAGCAGTTGGACAGCGTCTTATGGCTACACCTTC. Translation: CASSWTASYGYTF.

The J gene is TRBJ2-2, the V gene TRBV10-1; a possible D gene is TRBD1 (6 bases). The germline V gene has CDR1 WNHNN and CDR2 SYGVQD (reference sequence). This CDR3 has 13 residues. V shed 1 base and J shed 7 bases, with 7 bases lying between them. Here the CDR3 reads CASSEFRGGELFF. In nucleotides, the CDR3 is TGCGCCAGCAGTGAGTTCAGGGGCGGGGAGCTGTTTTTT.

The V call is TRBV2, the J call TRBJ1-3, with unresolved D. V was trimmed by 6 bases and J by 0 bases, leaving 9 bases between them. CDR1 is SNHLY, CDR2 FYNNEI, per germline. The CDR3 sequence is 14 residues long. CDR3 loop: CASRAAFSGNTIYF. CDR3 nucleotides: TGTGCCAGCAGGGCAGCATTCTCTGGAAACACCATATATTTT.

The genes are TRBV4-3 and TRBJ2-7; D possibly corresponds to TRBD2 (6 bases). The CDR3 totals 15 residues. The germline V and J ends were trimmed by 0 bases and 6 bases, with 15 bases remaining between them. CDR1 LGHNA and CDR2 YSLEER come from the germline V gene. The CDR3 protein is CASSQDPGGISEQYF. In DNA, the CDR3 is TGCGCCAGCAGCCAAGACCCCGGCGGGATCAGCGAGCAGTACTTC.

V usage is TRBV6-4 and J usage is TRBJ2-7, with 9 bases aligning to TRBD2. The V gene's germline CDR1 is MRHNA and CDR2 SNTAGT. V trimming: 6 bases; J trimming: 4 bases; junction bases outside the gene matches: 16. This CDR3 is built from 17 residues. This CDR3 is CASRKGKGSGREYEQYF. In nucleotides, the CDR3 is TGTGCCAGCAGGAAGGGGAAGGGTAGCGGGAGAGAGTACGAGCAGTACTTC.

The J gene is TRBJ1-2, the V gene TRBV12-3 or TRBV12-4; 9 nucleotides agree with TRBD1. The CDR3 has 13 amino acids. Losses at the gene ends were 6 bases for V and 4 bases for J; bases not matched to a gene: 3. The CDR3 region has the DNA TGTGCCAGCAGAACAGGGGGCGCCTATGGCTACACCTTC. Its protein product is CASRTGGAYGYTF.

The chain is built from TRBV28 and TRBJ1-6; possibly TRBD1 for D (5 bases). The germline V gene encodes CDR1 MDHEN and CDR2 SYDVKM. The germline V and J ends were trimmed by 5 bases and 9 bases, with 8 bases remaining between them. This CDR3 contains 12 residues. The CDR3 DNA follows: TGTGCCAGCAGTCGCGGGACTTCACCCCTCCACTTT. This sequence encodes CASSRGTSPLHF.

V gene TRBV5-1 combines with J gene TRBJ2-1; D is possibly TRBD1 (5 bases). The CDR3 is 15 residues long. In germline, CDR1 is SGHRS, CDR2 YFSETQ. Trimming stripped 4 bases from V and 5 bases from J, with 16 bases between. CDR3 coding DNA: TGCGCCAGCAGCCTCGGTCAGGGTTTCAACAATGAGCAGTTCTTC. It is translated as CASSLGQGFNNEQFF.

V gene TRBV23-1 combines with J gene TRBJ2-1; the D gene is possibly TRBD1 (6 bases). TRBV23-1 is filed as an ORF, its function uncertain. Trimming took off 0 bases at V and 5 bases at J, with 14 bases between the two ends. The CDR3 runs 16 residues. The CDR3 protein is CASSQSKGVRNNEQFF. CDR3 sequence (DNA): TGCGCCAGCAGTCAATCGAAGGGGGTACGGAACAATGAGCAGTTCTTC.

CDR3 in DNA: TGCGCCAGCAGTCGTGACAGTTACACTGAAGCTTTCTTT. It codes for CASSRDSYTEAFF. The chain carries TRBV5-1 and TRBJ1-1, with D tentatively TRBD1 (5 bases). The germline gives CDR1 SGHRS, CDR2 YFSETQ. With 5 bases removed from V and 3 bases from J, the gap between germline ends came to 11 bases. This CDR3 is 13 amino acids long.

V usage is TRBV11-3 and J usage is TRBJ2-1, with TRBD2 identical over 10 bases. CDR1 SGHNT and CDR2 YENEEA come from the germline V gene. This CDR3 is 14 amino acids long. V trimming: 1 base; J trimming: 13 bases; junction bases outside the gene matches: 7. In DNA form, the CDR3 reads TGTGCCAGCAGCTTAGCCCCTAGCGGGAGACCACAGTTCTTC. Translation: CASSLAPSGRPQFF.

This chain connects TRBV29-1 to TRBJ2-7; D is unclear. This CDR3 is 11 amino acids long. Germline V gives CDR1 SQVTM, CDR2 ANQGSEA. Trimming took off 2 bases at V and 4 bases at J, with 6 bases between the two ends. CDR3 nucleotides: TGCAGCGTTGAACTTTTTTACGAGCAGTACTTC. Residues: CSVELFYEQYF.

This clone was observed a handful of times. The chain recombines TRBV3-1 (or the pseudogene TRBV3-2) with TRBJ1-1; D not resolved. Trimming removed 4 bases from V and 8 bases from J, with 17 bases in between. Germline V gene data show CDR1 as LGHDT and CDR2 as YNNKEL (reference sequence). The CDR3 covers 14 residues. CDR3 loop: CASSPSGSLTEAFF. The CDR3 coding sequence is TGTGCCAGCAGCCCCTCGGGGTCCCTAACGGAAGCTTTCTTT.

The J gene is TRBJ2-7, the V gene TRBV12-5, with 11 positions matching TRBD1. Trimming removed 2 bases from V and 7 bases from J; junction bases left unmatched: 10. Germline assignment: CDR1 LGHNT and CDR2 FRNRAP. This CDR3 comprises 16 residues. The CDR3: CASGLLGTGGSGEQYF. CDR3 bases: TGTGCTAGTGGTTTGTTAGGGACAGGGGGATCGGGGGAGCAGTACTTC.

This chain uses TRBV7-6 with TRBJ1-1, with a tentative D call TRBD1 (6 bases). The CDR3 runs to 15 residues. Germline CDR1 SGHVS, CDR2 FNYEAQ. V gave up 2 bases and J gave up 8 bases, with 18 bases separating them. The CDR3 sequence is CASSLTARRTAEAFF. For the CDR3, the DNA is TGTGCCAGCAGCTTAACAGCAAGAAGGACAGCCGAAGCTTTCTTT.

This clone was picked up one time. V is TRBV7-6 and J is TRBJ2-5, with unresolved D. The CDR3 contains 15 residues. Trimming cost V 2 bases and J 5 bases, with 15 bases left between them. In germline, CDR1 is SGHVS, CDR2 FNYEAQ. CDR3 loop: CASSLMDREMETQYF. CDR3 bases: TGTGCCAGCAGCTTAATGGACCGAGAGATGGAGACCCAGTACTTC.